This entry describes one TCR beta chain. Its antigen target is currently unknown. No much larger clone exists at a distance of one base, and base qualities are not known. The germline V gene (reference sequence) sets CDR1 to DFQATT and CDR2 to SNEGSKA. Its CDR3 holds 13 amino acids, cysteine through phenylalanine. This entry keeps only the CDR3 DNA: 39 bases, framed from base 1. Here V drops 1 base and J drops 7 bases, and the junction holds 6 bases not matched to any gene. The instrument given in TCRdb is Illumina NovaSeq 6000. Using 5'RACE with constant-segment primers, TCRalpha and TCRbeta cDNA libraries were constructed, with sample barcodes and unique molecular identifiers added in the process. RNA was extracted from every sample with Trizol reagent. The libraries were amplified in two PCR steps, and the second step added a second sample barcode and Illumina TruSeq adapters. The libraries were sequenced on an Illumina NovaSeq using 2 x 150 bp paired-end reads. In the paper's pipeline: Demultiplexing of reads and collapsing into UMI-guided consensus sequences were performed with migec v1.2.7. Using mixcr v2.1.11, UMI consensuses were aligned to TRA and TRB V and J templates and then assembled into clonotypes. A clonotype was counted as expanded or contracted only when both edgeR and NoisET called the clonotype significant, with the noise models trained on biological replicates. For edgeR calls, the thresholds were a false discovery rate-adjusted p below 0.01 and a log2 fold-change of 1. As an exploratory analysis of dynamics, max-normalized trajectories of the 1000 most abundant clonotypes were examined by PCA with hierarchical clustering. The CD4 or CD8 phenotype of responding clones was assigned using the separately sequenced CD4+ and CD8+ repertoires. TCRdb reran the public reads through fastp at Q25 and MiXCR, keeping productive beta chains. Identical CDR3 protein sequences are pooled into one entry, listed with their most common genes and DNA. V and J calls and clone size were set by TCRdb, not the authors. This sample holds fewer than 700,000 distinct CDR3 sequences; about a sixth were observed only once. Of the sample, about 11% falls within the top ten clones.

The data were obtained in a study of T-cell memory formation after mild COVID-19 (dated by TCRdb to the early 2020s). Broadly, across the study: TCR sequence clusters from the two donors were largely donor specific. In a couple of donors, T-cell clones that expanded and contracted after mild COVID-19 were tracked by sequencing TCRalpha and TCRbeta repertoires over time. Two young, previously healthy adult volunteers, one female and one male, were included in the cohort.

Ficoll-Paque density gradient centrifugation was the method used to isolate PBMCs. What the work shows at the level of the full study, not this receptor alone: Whether the second-wave clones peaking on day 37 were SARS-CoV-2 specific was not confirmed. From day 15 to 85, contracting clones showed balanced CD4/CD8 phenotypes, whereas a second wave of clones that expanded from day 15 to 37 leaned towards CD4+. The study included only two mild cases, and larger cohorts that include severe cases with pre-infection samples were judged to be necessary. Contracting CD4+ clones were located mainly in the CM and EM memory subsets, whereas CD8+ clones were found to be enriched in EMRA. Some responding clones were detected in pre-infection memory, which suggested that pre-existing cross-reactive memory T cells had joined the SARS-CoV-2 response.

Input material: PBMCs or a T cell subset sorted from them (not recorded which). Rearrangement joined TRBV20-1 to TRBJ1-1, with TRBD1 identical over 7 junction bases. The sequence derives from an adult woman who had mild COVID-19 (a few samples of this study predate the infection). The sample titles of this study are shuffled in the database, so cell type and time point are left out; the donor was told from shared clones. The DNA sequence reads TGCAGTGCTAGAGCTCGGGACAGACTTGAAGCTTTCTTT. This encodes CSARARDRLEAFF.